This T cell receptor beta chain was identified during a study of blood T cell repertoires in COVID-19. At the level of the study: COVID-19 samples collected from the United States, Italy and Spain covered acute and convalescent phases. The cDNA or gDNA used as material had been derived from T cells, B-cell-depleted T cells, or PBMCs.

Original processing notes: From reference gene primer amplification, estimates of nucleated cell counts were derived. The method was immunoSEQ multiplex PCR; TCRdb's version includes in-frame clones alone and lacks a portion of them. The V and J calls and clone size come from that table; D and trimming were worked out from the DNA. This table holds some 100,000 clones, 85% found once. Concerning this clone: The junction and the germline gene differ at one end; a read error may be behind it.

The CDR3 is 12 residues long. Germline V gives CDR1 MDHEN, CDR2 SYDVKM. The specimen was peripheral blood. The V gene is TRBV28, the J gene TRBJ1-3; tentative D call: TRBD1 (6 bases). The sequence was obtained from a woman in her 70s with active or convalescent COVID-19. This CDR3 reads CASSPTWDTGIF. DNA for the CDR3: TGTGCCAGCAGTCCAACCTGGGACACGGGGATTTTT.